Presented here are 22 T cell receptor beta chains from one specimen sequenced in a study of blood T cell repertoires in COVID-19. Sequenced by immunoSEQ multiplex PCR; TCRdb stores in-frame clones only, minus some. The sample contains tens of thousands of clones, about four fifths of which appear only once. The material sequenced was peripheral blood. The source of these receptors is a woman of 80 years or more with acute or convalescent COVID-19.

This chain links TRBV5-1 with TRBJ2-3, with 7 bases that match TRBD1. The CDR3 has 15 residues. The junction had 3 bases not matched to a gene; V was cut back by 0 bases and J by 2 bases. Germline-derived CDR1 and CDR2 are SGHRS and YFSETQ. CDR3 sequence reads: CASSLEGGTTDTQYF. In DNA form, the CDR3 reads TGCGCCAGCAGCTTGGAAGGGGGCACCACAGATACGCAGTATTTT.

The V call is TRBV7-2, the J call TRBJ2-7, with 8 bases that match TRBD1. The CDR3 length is 13 residues. Germline-derived CDR1 and CDR2 are SGHTA and FQGNSA. V was pared by 5 bases and J by 6 bases, with 6 bases of the junction left unmatched. This CDR3 reads CASSQQQGVEQYF. The DNA of the CDR3 is TGTGCCAGCAGCCAGCAACAGGGGGTCGAGCAGTACTTC.

The chain has TRBV3-1 (or the pseudogene TRBV3-2) and TRBJ1-3; 9 bases are a match to TRBD1. V lost 6 bases and J lost 2; bases outside the gene matches: 8. Germline V gene sequence: CDR1 LGHDT, CDR2 YNNKEL (reference sequence). The CDR3 loop spans 16 amino acids. The CDR3 DNA sequence: TGTGCCAGCAGTAGCACCGGGACAGGGACTGGAAACACCATATATTTT. Its protein is CASSSTGTGTGNTIYF.

This chain links TRBV2 with TRBJ1-1; tentatively, D is TRBD1 (6 bases). The germline V and J ends were trimmed by 3 bases and 1 base, with 15 bases remaining between them. Germline-derived CDR1 and CDR2 are SNHLY and FYNNEI. This CDR3 is 16 amino acids long. The CDR3 DNA sequence: TGTGCCAGCAGTGAGGGGGGGCTCGTGGGGAACACTGAAGCTTTCTTT. Translated: CASSEGGLVGNTEAFF. Supplemented by reference TRBV2 and TRBJ1-1, the full variable domain reads EPEVTQTPSHQVTQMGQEVILRCVPISNHLYFYWYRQILGQKVEFLVSFYNNEISEKSEIFDDQFSVERPDGSNFTLKIRSTKLEDSAMYFCASSEGGLVGNTEAFFGQGTRLTVV.

The chain uses TRBV27 and TRBJ1-3; D is unclear. V dropped 3 bases and J dropped 0 bases, with 12 bases sitting between them. Germline CDR1 reads MNHEY; CDR2 reads SMNVEV (reference sequence). The length of the CDR3 is 16 residues. The CDR3: CASSFLGPSSGNTIYF. In DNA form, the CDR3 reads TGTGCCAGCAGTTTCCTTGGGCCGAGCTCTGGAAACACCATATATTTT.

This rearrangement joins TRBV7-9 to TRBJ2-1; 8 bases line up with TRBD2. The CDR3 sequence is 17 residues long. Germline V lookup: CDR1 SEHNR, CDR2 FQNEAQ (reference sequence). The J segment lost 2 bases and the V segment lost 3 bases, leaving 9 bases of the junction unmatched. CDR3 sequence: CASSFVPGLEAYNEQFF. The CDR3 region has the DNA TGTGCCAGCAGCTTTGTGCCGGGACTAGAGGCCTACAATGAGCAGTTCTTC.

V and J are TRBV11-2 and TRBJ1-1; TRBD1 aligns across 7 bases. Germline loops: CDR1 SGHAT, CDR2 FQNNGV. This CDR3 contains 12 residues. V lost 5 bases and J lost 9; bases outside the gene matches: 6. Written as DNA, the CDR3 is TGTGCCAGCAGCACAACGACAGGGCAAGCTTTCTTT. Its protein product is CASSTTTGQAFF.

The V gene is TRBV24-1, the J gene TRBJ1-2; a possible D gene is TRBD1 (6 bases). The germline V gene has CDR1 KGHDR and CDR2 SFDVKD. This CDR3 has 15 residues. Between the trimmed V and J ends, which lost 4 bases and 2 bases, there was a span of 13 bases. CDR3 loop: CATSDPGQSNYGYTF. The CDR3 DNA reads as TGTGCCACCAGTGACCCCGGACAGAGCAACTATGGCTACACCTTC.

The V call is TRBV5-1, the J call TRBJ2-2, with D hard to call. The CDR3 has 16 residues. Germline CDR1 is SGHRS and CDR2 is YFSETQ. The V gene lost 8 bases and the J gene lost 4 bases, with 21 bases spanning the gap. CDR3 residues: CASRAGSPSGTGELFF. As DNA, the CDR3 is TGCGCCAGTCGTGCCGGGTCACCATCGGGCACCGGGGAGCTGTTTTTT.

V gene TRBV2 combines with J gene TRBJ2-1, with D tentatively TRBD2 (5 bases). Trimming removed 0 bases from V and 1 base from J, with 10 bases in between. The CDR3 contains 16 residues. Germline V gene sequence: CDR1 SNHLY, CDR2 FYNNEI. The CDR3 loop reads CASSEAASSSYNEQFF. The CDR3 bases are TGTGCCAGCAGTGAAGCAGCTAGCTCATCCTACAATGAGCAGTTCTTC.

The gene calls are TRBV27 and TRBJ1-1, with 8 bases matching TRBD1. This CDR3 contains 14 residues. Germline V gene sequence: CDR1 MNHEY, CDR2 SMNVEV (reference sequence). Trimming took 3 bases from V and 4 from J; bases not matched to a gene: 4. In nucleotides, the CDR3 is TGTGCCAGCAGTTTGCTGACAGGGGCCACTGAAGCTTTCTTT. Amino acids: CASSLLTGATEAFF.

The rearrangement joins TRBV19 to TRBJ1-1; TRBD1 is a possible D gene (5 bases). Trimming left V 6 bases short and J 6 bases short, with 14 bases between. The germline V gene has CDR1 LNHDA and CDR2 SQIVND (reference sequence). CDR3 length: 13 amino acids. This chain's CDR3 is CASSIHRISEAFF. CDR3 DNA: TGTGCCAGTAGCATCCACAGGATCTCTGAAGCTTTCTTT. The complete variable domain, with remaining parts taken from reference TRBV19 and TRBJ1-1, reads DGGITQSPKYLFRKEGQNVTLSCEQNLNHDAMYWYRQDPGQGLRLIYYSQIVNDFQKGDIAEGYSVSREKKESFPLTVTSAQKNPTAFYLCASSIHRISEAFFGQGTRLTVV.

The chain combines TRBV7-2 with TRBJ2-5; D ambiguous. The germline CDR1 and CDR2 sequences are SGHTA and FQGNSA. This CDR3 has 13 amino acids. V lost 1 base, J lost 5 bases, and 8 bases lay in between. As DNA, the CDR3 is TGTGCCAGCAGCTTAGGGTTGAGGGAGACCCAGTACTTC. Translation: CASSLGLRETQYF.

The DNA of the CDR3 is TGTGCCACCAGCAGAGGCCCAGGGGTGGGTCAAGAGACCCAGTACTTC. Translating gives CATSRGPGVGQETQYF. The V and J genes are TRBV15 and TRBJ2-5; D may be TRBD1 (6 bases). The CDR3 is 16 amino acids. Germline loops: CDR1 LNHNV, CDR2 YYDKDF (reference sequence). Trimming removed 1 base from V and 2 bases from J, with 14 bases in between.

The gene calls are TRBV11-2 and TRBJ2-7, with a possible D match to TRBD1 (6 bases). The CDR3 is 14 amino acids. Germline assignment: CDR1 SGHAT and CDR2 FQNNGV. V gave up 5 bases and J gave up 2 bases, with 13 bases separating them. CDR3 in amino acids: CASSQTGSAYEQYF. The CDR3 nucleotides read TGTGCCAGCAGCCAAACAGGGTCAGCCTACGAGCAGTACTTC. Filled out from reference TRBV11-2 and TRBJ2-7, the complete variable domain reads EAGVAQSPRYKIIEKRQSVAFWCNPISGHATLYWYQQILGQGPKLLIQFQNNGVVDDSQLPKDRFSAERLKGVDSTLKIQPAKLEDSAVYLCASSQTGSAYEQYFGPGTRLTVT.

This clone has only one observation. The V and J genes are TRBV5-4 and TRBJ2-3; 14 positions match TRBD2. The CDR3 covers 16 residues. CDR1 is SGHNT and CDR2 is YYREEE in the germline V gene (reference sequence). V was pared by 4 bases and J by 6 bases, with 7 bases of the junction left unmatched. CDR3 in amino acids: CASSLTSGRAGDTQYF. For the CDR3, the DNA is TGTGCCAGCAGCCTGACTAGCGGGAGGGCGGGGGATACGCAGTATTTT.

V is TRBV19 and J is TRBJ2-7; tentative D call: TRBD2 (6 bases). V was cut by 4 bases and J by 3 bases, with 16 bases left in between. This CDR3 is 15 amino acids long. Germline V gene lookup returns CDR1 LNHDA and CDR2 SQIVND (reference sequence). In nucleotides, the CDR3 is TGTGCCAGTAGTAGTGGAGGGGCGCGGGTCTACGAGCAGTACTTC. Protein sequence: CASSSGGARVYEQYF.

A single count supports this clone. The CDR3 protein is CASSGQGVEQYF. CDR3 bases: TGTGCCAGCAGTGGACAGGGTGTTGAGCAGTACTTC. This rearrangement joins TRBV6-6 to TRBJ2-7, with 8 bases aligning to TRBD1. This CDR3 spans 12 amino acids. The germline V gene has CDR1 MNHNY and CDR2 SVGAGI (reference sequence). V trimming: 5 bases; J trimming: 7 bases; junction bases outside the gene matches: 4.

The V and J genes are TRBV5-1 and TRBJ1-2, with D possibly matching TRBD1 (5 bases). Germline V gene sequence: CDR1 SGHRS, CDR2 YFSETQ. The CDR3 is 13 amino acids. V dropped 6 bases and J dropped 8 bases, with 17 bases sitting between them. This CDR3 reads CASTLVGAGGYTF. CDR3 bases: TGCGCCAGCACCCTGGTTGGGGCCGGGGGCTACACCTTC.

V gene TRBV5-1 combines with J gene TRBJ1-1, with D possibly being TRBD1 (6 bases). The CDR3 is 15 residues long. Looked up from germline, CDR1 is SGHRS and CDR2 is YFSETQ. Deletions cut 3 bases from V and 1 base from J, with 13 bases between. The CDR3 DNA reads TGCGCCAGCAGCTCCGACGGACAGTCGAACACTGAAGCTTTCTTT. It specifies CASSSDGQSNTEAFF.

This clone occurred a few times. The V gene is TRBV19, the J gene TRBJ2-3; TRBD2 agrees at 12 bases. The germline V gene encodes CDR1 LNHDA and CDR2 SQIVND (reference sequence). After removal of 4 bases from V and 6 bases from J, the junction contained 11 bases not matched to a gene. There are 17 residues in the CDR3. CDR3 residues: CASSTALASGRGDTQYF. In DNA form, the CDR3 reads TGTGCCAGTAGTACCGCCCTGGCTAGCGGGAGGGGGGATACGCAGTATTTT.

The CDR3: CASSPPTGGDQPQHF. The CDR3 bases are TGTGCCAGCTCACCACCGACAGGGGGAGATCAGCCCCAGCATTTT. V gene TRBV18 combines with J gene TRBJ1-5; TRBD1 aligns across 9 bases. CDR1 and CDR2 from the germline V gene are KGHSH and LQKENI. V gave up 0 bases and J gave up 5 bases; unmatched junction bases: 2. The CDR3 has 15 residues.